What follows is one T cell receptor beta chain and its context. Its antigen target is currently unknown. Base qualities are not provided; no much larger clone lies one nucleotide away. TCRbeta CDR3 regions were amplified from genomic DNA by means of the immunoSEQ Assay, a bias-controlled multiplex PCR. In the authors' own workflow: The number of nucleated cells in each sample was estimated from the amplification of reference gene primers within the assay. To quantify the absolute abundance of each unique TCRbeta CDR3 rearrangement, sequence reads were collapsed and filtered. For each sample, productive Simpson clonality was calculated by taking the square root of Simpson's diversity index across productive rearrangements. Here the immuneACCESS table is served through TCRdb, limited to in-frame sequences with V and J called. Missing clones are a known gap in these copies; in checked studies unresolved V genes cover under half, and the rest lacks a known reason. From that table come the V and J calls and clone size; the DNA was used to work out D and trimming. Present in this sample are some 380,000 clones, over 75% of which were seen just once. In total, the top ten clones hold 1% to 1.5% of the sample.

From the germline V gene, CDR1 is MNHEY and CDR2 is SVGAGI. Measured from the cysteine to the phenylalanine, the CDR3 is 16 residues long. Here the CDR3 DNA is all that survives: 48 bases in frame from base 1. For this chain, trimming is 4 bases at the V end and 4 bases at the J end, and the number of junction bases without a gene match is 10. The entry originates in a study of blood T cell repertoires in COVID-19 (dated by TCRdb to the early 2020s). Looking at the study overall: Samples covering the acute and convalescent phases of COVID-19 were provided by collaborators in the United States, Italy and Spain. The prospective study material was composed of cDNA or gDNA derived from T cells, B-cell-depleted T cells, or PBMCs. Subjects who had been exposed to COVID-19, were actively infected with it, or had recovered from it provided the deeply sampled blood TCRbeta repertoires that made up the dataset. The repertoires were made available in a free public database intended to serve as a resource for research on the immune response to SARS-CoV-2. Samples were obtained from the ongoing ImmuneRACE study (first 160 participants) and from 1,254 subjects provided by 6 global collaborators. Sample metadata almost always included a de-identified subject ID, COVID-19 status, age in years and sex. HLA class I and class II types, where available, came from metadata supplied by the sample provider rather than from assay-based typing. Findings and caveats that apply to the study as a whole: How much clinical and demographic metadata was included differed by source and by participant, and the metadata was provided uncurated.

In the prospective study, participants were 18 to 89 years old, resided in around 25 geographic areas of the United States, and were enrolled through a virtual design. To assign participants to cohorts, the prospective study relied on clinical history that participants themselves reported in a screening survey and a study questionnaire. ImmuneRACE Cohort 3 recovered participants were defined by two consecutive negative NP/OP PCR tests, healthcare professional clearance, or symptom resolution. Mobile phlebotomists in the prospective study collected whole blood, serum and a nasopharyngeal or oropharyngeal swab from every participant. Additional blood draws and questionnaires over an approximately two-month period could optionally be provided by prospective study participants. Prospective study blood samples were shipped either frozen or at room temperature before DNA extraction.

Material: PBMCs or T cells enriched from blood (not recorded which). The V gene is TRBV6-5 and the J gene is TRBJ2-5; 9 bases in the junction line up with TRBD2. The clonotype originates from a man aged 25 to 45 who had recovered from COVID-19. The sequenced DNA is TGTGCCAGCAGTTCCACAGGGGCGGGGGGGATAGAGACCCAGTACTTC. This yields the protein CASSSTGAGGIETQYF.